These T cell receptor beta chains were read from a single sample in a study of cytomegalovirus exposure and HLA in healthy donors. Data came from immunoSEQ multiplex PCR; TCRdb stores just in-frame clones and leaves some out. The sample contains some 66,000 clones, around 80% of which appear only once. Material for sequencing was PBMCs. The receptors were sampled from a woman aged 30 to 39 in good health and CMV-seronegative. Each CDR3 is given with its conserved first and last residue. The D gene is left open where the match is weak. Clone size is given for some rows only: seen once, a few or many times, or a class if the clone is expanded.

d_gene | j_gene | abundance | v_gene | CDR3aa | CDR3nt
TRBD2 | TRBJ2-3 | . | TRBV4-3 | CASSQGGLDSADTQYF | TGCGCCAGCAGCCAAGGGGGACTAGACTCGGCAGATACGCAGTATTTT
. | TRBJ1-1 | . | TRBV11-2 | CASSLDSGIQNTEAFF | TGTGCCAGCAGCTTAGATTCGGGGATCCAAAACACTGAAGCTTTCTTT
TRBD1 | TRBJ2-1 | . | TRBV11-3 | CASSVTGTVYNEQFF | TGTGCCAGCAGCGTAACCGGGACAGTCTACAATGAGCAGTTCTTC
. | TRBJ2-1 | . | TRBV6-4 | CASSPSSYNEQFF | TGTGCCAGCAGTCCGAGCTCCTACAATGAGCAGTTCTTC
. | TRBJ2-3 | . | TRBV11-2 | CASSLSREDTQYF | TGTGCCAGCAGCCTCTCCAGGGAAGATACGCAGTATTTT
TRBD1 | TRBJ2-3 | once | TRBV5-1 | CASGTQGADTQYF | TGCGCCAGCGGAACCCAGGGGGCAGATACGCAGTATTTT
. | TRBJ1-1 | . | TRBV4-3 | CASSQGAVGTEAFF | TGCGCCAGCAGCCAGGGGGCCGTCGGCACTGAAGCTTTCTTT
TRBD1 | TRBJ2-5 | . | TRBV5-1 | CASTTGVETQYF | TGCGCCAGCACCACAGGGGTAGAGACCCAGTACTTC
TRBD2 | TRBJ2-1 | . | TRBV9 | CASSVAAGGHNEQFF | TGTGCCAGCAGCGTAGCAGCGGGGGGGCACAATGAGCAGTTCTTC
TRBD2 | TRBJ2-1 | once | TRBV9 | CASSVGGSGAYNEQFF | TGTGCCAGCAGCGTAGGTGGTAGCGGGGCGTACAATGAGCAGTTCTTC
. | TRBJ2-7 | . | TRBV5-5 | CASSLGPGGSSYEQYF | TGTGCCAGCAGCTTGGGCCCCGGGGGTAGCTCCTACGAGCAGTACTTC
. | TRBJ2-2 | . | TRBV19 | CASRVEAGTGELFF | TGTGCCAGTAGGGTGGAGGCGGGCACCGGGGAGCTGTTTTTT
TRBD2 | TRBJ2-3 | few | TRBV7-8 | CASSLAAGLAGGSTDTQYF | TGTGCCAGCAGCTTAGCTGCTGGTCTAGCGGGGGGTAGCACAGATACGCAGTATTTT
. | TRBJ2-7 | . | TRBV5-1 | CASSLGSSYEQYF | TGCGCCAGCAGCTTAGGGAGTTCCTACGAGCAGTACTTC
. | TRBJ1-6 | . | TRBV7-2 | CASSSNRESLHF | TGTGCCAGCAGCTCAAACAGGGAATCCCTCCACTTT
TRBD2 | TRBJ2-3 | . | TRBV6-6 | CASSYRPGLGADTQYF | TGTGCCAGCAGTTATCGACCGGGACTAGGGGCAGATACGCAGTATTTT